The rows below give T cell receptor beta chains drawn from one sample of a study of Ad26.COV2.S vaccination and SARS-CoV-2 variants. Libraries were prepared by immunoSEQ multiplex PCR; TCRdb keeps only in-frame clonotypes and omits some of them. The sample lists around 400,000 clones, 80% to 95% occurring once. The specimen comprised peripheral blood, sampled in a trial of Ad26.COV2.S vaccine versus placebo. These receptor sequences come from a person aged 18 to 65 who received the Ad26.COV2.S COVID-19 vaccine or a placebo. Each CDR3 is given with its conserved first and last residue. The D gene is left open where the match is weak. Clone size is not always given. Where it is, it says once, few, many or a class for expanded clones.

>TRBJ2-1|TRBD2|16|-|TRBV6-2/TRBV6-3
TGTGCCAGCACCCCCGTGGGACTAGCGCGTTACAATGAGCAGTTCTTC
CASTPVGLARYNEQFF
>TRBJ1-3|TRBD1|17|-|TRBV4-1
TGCGCCAGCAGCCAAATCTCGGGACAGCTCTCTGGAAACACCATATATTTT
CASSQISGQLSGNTIYF
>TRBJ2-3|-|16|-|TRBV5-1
TGCGCCAGCAGCTTGGGAATAGGCCTAGGCACAGATACGCAGTATTTT
CASSLGIGLGTDTQYF
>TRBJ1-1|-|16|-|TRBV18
TGTGCCAGCTCAAGAAACCTTCTACAACAAGAGGCTGAAGCTTTCTTT
CASSRNLLQQEAEAFF
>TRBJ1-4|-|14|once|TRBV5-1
TGCGCCAGCAGCCTAGGACAGCTTAATGAAAAACTGTTTTTT
CASSLGQLNEKLFF
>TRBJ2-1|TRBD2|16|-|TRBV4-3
TGCGCCAGCAGCCAAGAAGCTAGCGGAGATTACAATGAGCAGTTCTTC
CASSQEASGDYNEQFF
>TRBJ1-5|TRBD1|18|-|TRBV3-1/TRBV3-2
TGTGCCAGCAGCCACATACCAACAGGGGAAAGGGGCAATCAGCCCCAGCATTTT
CASSHIPTGERGNQPQHF
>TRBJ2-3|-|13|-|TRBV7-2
TGTGCCAGCAGCTTAGTTGGTCGGGATACGCAGTATTTT
CASSLVGRDTQYF
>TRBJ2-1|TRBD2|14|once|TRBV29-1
TGCAGCGTTACCCCTAGCGGGAGAGAGAATGAGCAGTTCTTC
CSVTPSGRENEQFF
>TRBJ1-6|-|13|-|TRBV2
TGTGCCAGCGTGGGCCGCGACAATTCACCCCTCCACTTT
CASVGRDNSPLHF
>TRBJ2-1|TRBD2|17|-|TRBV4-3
TGCGCCAGCAGCCAAGATTGGCGAGGCGGGAGCCCCAATGAGCAGTTCTTC
CASSQDWRGGSPNEQFF
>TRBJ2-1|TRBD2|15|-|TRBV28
TGTGCCAGCAGTTTAACCCCTAGCGGGCGAGGGGAACAGTTCTTC
CASSLTPSGRGEQFF
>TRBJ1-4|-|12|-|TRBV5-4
TGTGCCAGCAGCTTGGCGGGGGAAAAACTGTTTTTT
CASSLAGEKLFF
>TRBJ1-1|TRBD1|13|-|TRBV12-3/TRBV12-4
TGTGCCAGCACCCGGACAGGGGGCACTGAAGCTTTCTTT
CASTRTGGTEAFF
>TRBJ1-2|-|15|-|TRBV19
TGTGCCAGTAGTGACCGTCCCCCGCGAGCGGATGGCTACACCTTC
CASSDRPPRADGYTF